This T cell receptor (beta chain) was obtained from a study of cytomegalovirus exposure and HLA in healthy donors. Background on the study: Unique TCR beta sequences numbering some 120 million came from 150 million to 200 million T cells in an earlier analysis. For the approximately 400 genotyped donors, 75% to 90% fell within the Caucasian-associated ancestry cluster.

Each donor was nominally healthy when sampled (though unrecorded immune exposures were likely). Deletions cut 0 bases from V and 3 bases from J, with 14 bases between. The CDR3 has 16 amino acids. CDR1 and CDR2 (germline): MGHRA, YSYEKL. This clone was observed a single time. Its antigen is undetermined. Study-level points and caveats: Confirmation was obtained in vitro that three CMV-associated chains are specific for CMV antigens.

PCR employed 60 Vbeta and 13 Jbeta primers. Repertoires were generated with immunoSEQ multiplex PCR, while TCRdb's copy carries only in-frame clones and drops some. The sample lists around 130,000 clones; about 74% were seen once. The V call is TRBV4-1, the J call TRBJ1-1, with D uncertain. Specimen: PBMCs. The sequence came from a woman aged 55-70 years in good health and CMV-seronegative. The CDR3 DNA is TGCGCCAGCAGCCAAGAAATATCCAGATTCCACACTGAAGCTTTCTTT. This gives the protein CASSQEISRFHTEAFF.